The present TCR beta chain was sequenced within a study of radiotherapy plus CTLA-4 blockade in lung cancer. General study results and limits: Among blood TCR repertoires after radiotherapy plus ipilimumab, tumor-derived clones expanded.

The CDR3 extends over 14 amino acids. Germline V CDR1 and CDR2: KGHSH, LQKENI. Deletions cut 2 bases from V and 3 bases from J, with 10 bases between. Alongside CTLA-4 blockade with ipilimumab, patients with chemo-refractory metastatic non-small-cell lung cancer received focal radiation. A word on this clone: The antigen is unknown.

The protocol was immunoSEQ multiplex PCR, while the TCRdb copy is restricted to in-frame clones and leaves out a portion. The table lists tens of thousands of clones, over 70% of them singletons. The sequenced sample was peripheral blood, obtained from a patient treated with radiotherapy plus ipilimumab. This receptor was identified in a human donor with non-small cell lung cancer that progressed on radiotherapy plus ipilimumab. The V and J genes are TRBV18 and TRBJ1-1; D is unclear. The CDR3 region is CASSPSTSDTEAFF. CDR3 DNA sequence: TGTGCCAGCTCACCATCGACTTCCGACACTGAAGCTTTCTTT.